These T cell receptor beta chains were read from a single sample in a study of T cells in Graves' hyperthyroidism and ophthalmopathy. Using its own MiXCR run on the multiplex PCR reads, TCRdb lists one record per CDR3 protein. The sample lists under 350,000 distinct CDR3 sequences, around 23% occurring once. Sequencing was done on a sample of blood. The receptor source for this set is a woman aged 50 to 60 with Graves' hyperthyroidism. CDR3s include the opening cysteine and the closing phenylalanine or tryptophan. The D gene is left open where the match is weak. Clone size is shown for a subset of rows, as once, few, many or a class of expanded clone.

length	V	size	J	D	DNA	CDR3
13	TRBV11-3	many	TRBJ2-5	.	TGTGCCAGCAGCCGACAGGATCGAGAGACCCAGTACTTC	CASSRQDRETQYF
14	TRBV15	.	TRBJ2-1	.	TGTGCCACCAGCAGAGATCAGAAGACAGTTAAGCGGTTCTTC	CATSRDQKTVKRFF
13	TRBV3-1	many	TRBJ1-2	.	TGTGCCAGCAGCCAACAGGGGTTGAGTGGCTACACCTTC	CASSQQGLSGYTF
17	TRBV2	.	TRBJ2-3	TRBD1	TGTGCCAGCAGTTATGGCCGGACAGGGGGTCACGGGGATACGCAGTATTTT	CASSYGRTGGHGDTQYF
16	TRBV5-1	.	TRBJ2-3	TRBD2	TGCGCCAGCAGCTTTTCCTTAGCGGGACTCACAGATACGCAGTATTTT	CASSFSLAGLTDTQYF
14	TRBV20-1	many	TRBJ2-7	TRBD2	TGCAGTGCTAGACGACTAGCGGGGACCTACGAGCAGTACTTC	CSARRLAGTYEQYF
15	TRBV20-1	many	TRBJ2-7	TRBD2	TGCAGTGCGGACGGGGGTCTAGCGGTCTCCTACGAGCAGTACTTC	CSADGGLAVSYEQYF
18	TRBV3-1	many	TRBJ1-5	.	TGTGCCAGCAGCCCCAAGGTCGGGACACGGGGAGGAAATCAGCCCCAGCATTTT	CASSPKVGTRGGNQPQHF
16	TRBV5-6	.	TRBJ1-6	.	TGTGCCAGCAGCTTCGGGGGGGGTAACTTTAATTCACCCCTCCACTTT	CASSFGGGNFNSPLHF
13	TRBV12-3/TRBV12-4	few	TRBJ1-5	.	TGTGCCAGCAGGGTACAGGGCAATCAGCCCCAGCATTTT	CASRVQGNQPQHF
15	TRBV10-3	.	TRBJ2-5	.	TGTGCCATCAGTGAGTCCTACAGGACCGAAGAGACCCAGTACTTC	CAISESYRTEETQYF
15	TRBV9	.	TRBJ2-2	TRBD2	TGTGCCAGCAGCGCTACGGGGGGATACACCGGGGAGCTGTTTTTT	CASSATGGYTGELFF
15	TRBV20-1	many	TRBJ2-7	.	TGCAGTGCTAGTGATTTTGGACAGAAAAACTACGAGCAGTACTTC	CSASDFGQKNYEQYF
15	TRBV5-1	.	TRBJ2-3	.	TGCGCCAGCAGCTTGCGGACGGTGAGCACAGATACGCAGTGTTTT	CASSLRTVSTDTQCF
14	TRBV7-9	.	TRBJ1-2	.	TGTGCCAGCAGTCCTGCCAGGACTAACTATGGCTACACCTTC	CASSPARTNYGYTF
13	TRBV12-3/TRBV12-4	few	TRBJ2-2	.	TGTGCCAGCAGGGGGACCAGCACCGGGGAGCTGTTTTTT	CASRGTSTGELFF
14	TRBV4-1	many	TRBJ2-5	.	TGCGCCAGCAGCCACCGACAGGACCGGGAGACCCAGTACTTC	CASSHRQDRETQYF
12	TRBV3-1	many	TRBJ2-5	.	TGTGCCAGCAGCCAAAGGGACGAGACCCAGTACTTC	CASSQRDETQYF
12	TRBV30	.	TRBJ1-2	.	TGTGCCGTCTCCTCCCGGATTTATGGCTACACCTTC	CAVSSRIYGYTF
13	TRBV28	many	TRBJ2-1	.	TGTGCCAGCAGTTTATATCCCGCGGCTGAGCAGTTCTTC	CASSLYPAAEQFF
13	TRBV20-1	few	TRBJ2-5	TRBD1	TGCAGTGCTAAAACAGGGGGCGCAGAGACCCAGTACTTC	CSAKTGGAETQYF
13	TRBV6-1	.	TRBJ2-1	.	TGTGCCAGCGGCTCGACTAGTTTCTATGAGCAGTTCTTC	CASGSTSFYEQFF
15	TRBV5-5	few	TRBJ2-1	TRBD1	TGTGCCAGCAGCTTCGGCGGGACAGGGGGGAATGAGCAGTTCTTC	CASSFGGTGGNEQFF
14	TRBV27	many	TRBJ1-6	TRBD1	TGTGCCAGCAGAATGGGACAGGGGAATTCACCCCTCCACTTT	CASRMGQGNSPLHF
15	TRBV4-1	.	TRBJ2-5	.	TGCGCCAGCAGCCCACGCGAAAGGGTAGGGGAGACCCAGTACTTC	CASSPRERVGETQYF
14	TRBV18	many	TRBJ1-1	.	TGTGCCAGCTCAGAGACAGGAATGAACACTGAAGCTTTCTTT	CASSETGMNTEAFF
15	TRBV27	few	TRBJ1-6	TRBD1	TGTGCCAGCAGAGGGAACAGGGGGCTGAATTCACCCCTCCACTTT	CASRGNRGLNSPLHF
15	TRBV28	many	TRBJ1-1	.	TGTGCCAGCAGTTTGGGTGGATGGCAAAACACTGAAGCTTTCTTT	CASSLGGWQNTEAFF
15	TRBV6-1	.	TRBJ1-5	TRBD1	TGTGCCAGCAGTGCCAGGGACAGAAATTATCAGCCCCAGCATTTT	CASSARDRNYQPQHF
11	TRBV28	many	TRBJ1-1	.	TGTGCCAGCAGTTCGGGACTGGCGGCTTTCTTT	CASSSGLAAFF
15	TRBV30	.	TRBJ1-3	.	TGTGCCTGGGCGGGGACACCCTTCTCTGGAAACACCATATATTTT	CAWAGTPFSGNTIYF
11	TRBV12-3/TRBV12-4	.	TRBJ2-7	.	TGTGCCAGCAGTTTTAGCGTAGAGCAGTACTTC	CASSFSVEQYF
14	TRBV10-3	many	TRBJ2-3	.	TGTGCCATCAGTGAGTCCTATGGCACAGATACGCAGTATTTT	CAISESYGTDTQYF
13	TRBV19	few	TRBJ1-1	.	TGTGCCAGTAGTAGCCAGGGGAGGGGTGAAGCTTTCTTT	CASSSQGRGEAFF
15	TRBV12-3/TRBV12-4	.	TRBJ2-2	TRBD2	TGTGCCAGCAGTCCCGGGGGGACTGCCCCCGGGGAGCTGTTTTTT	CASSPGGTAPGELFF
13	TRBV18	many	TRBJ2-4	TRBD2	TGTGCCAGCGGCGTGGCGGGAGAGGTCATTCAGTACTTC	CASGVAGEVIQYF
15	TRBV20-1	few	TRBJ2-1	TRBD2	TGCAGTGCTAGGGCTAGCGGGAGTACCTACAATGAGCAGTTCTTC	CSARASGSTYNEQFF
13	TRBV29-1	.	TRBJ2-2	TRBD2	TGCAGCGTTCGGTCCGCCGGGGGGTGGGAGCTGTTTTTT	CSVRSAGGWELFF
17	TRBV20-1	.	TRBJ1-5	TRBD1	TGCAGTGCTAGAGATATACAGGGGGCATTGATCAATCAGCCCCAGCATTTT	CSARDIQGALINQPQHF
14	TRBV20-1	many	TRBJ1-5	TRBD1	TGCAGTGCCCAAGGACAGGGGGCCGGGCAGCCCCAGCATTTT	CSAQGQGAGQPQHF
11	TRBV20-1	many	TRBJ2-3	TRBD1	TGCAGTGGGACGGACAGGAACACGCAGTATTTT	CSGTDRNTQYF
15	TRBV5-1	many	TRBJ1-2	.	TGCGCCAGCAGCTCCACCCGGGGGGGCAGGGCAGACTACACCTTC	CASSSTRGGRADYTF
16	TRBV27	many	TRBJ2-1	TRBD2	TGTGCCAGCAGTTTTTTTTCTAGCGGGAATGGAGGTGAGCAGTTCTTC	CASSFFSSGNGGEQFF
14	TRBV12-3/TRBV12-4	.	TRBJ2-7	.	TGTGCCAGCAGCTTGCAGGGGATAGCCTACGAGCAGTACTTC	CASSLQGIAYEQYF
18	TRBV6-2/TRBV6-3	.	TRBJ1-2	.	TGTGCCAGCAGCGAACTACCTCGATCAGGATCACCCTCCGGTGGCTACACCTTC	CASSELPRSGSPSGGYTF
15	TRBV5-1	many	TRBJ2-1	TRBD1	TGCGCCAGCAGTCTCCGGGACAGGGGGAGCAATGAGCAGTTCTTC	CASSLRDRGSNEQFF
16	TRBV7-2	.	TRBJ1-2	TRBD1	TGTGCCAGCAGCTCAATGGACCAGGGGGCTGGCTATGGCTACACCTTC	CASSSMDQGAGYGYTF